This T cell receptor (beta chain) was observed in a study of blood T cell repertoires in COVID-19. Turning to the study itself: Sample material is recorded as cDNA or gDNA derived from T cells, B-cell-depleted T cells, or PBMCs.

Some clones are missing from TCRdb's copy, which holds only in-frame ones; the method was immunoSEQ multiplex PCR. The sample has roughly 55,000 clones; 70% to 80% are singletons. Trimming cost V 4 bases and J 13 bases; bases outside gene matches: 8. Germline lookup yields CDR1 KGHDR and CDR2 SFDVKD. This CDR3 is built from 12 residues. The source is a man older than 75 with acute or convalescent COVID-19. The specimen sequenced was peripheral blood. The V call is TRBV24-1, the J call TRBJ2-7; the match to TRBD1 covers 8 bases. The CDR3 is CATSDTGQGVYF. The CDR3 DNA reads as TGTGCCACCAGTGACACCGGACAGGGTGTTTACTTC.